The 32 T cell receptor beta chains below come from one sample, sequenced in a study of CD8 T cells in ankylosing spondylitis. Broader study findings: Among TCR beta sequences, a motif of eight highly homologous variants appeared characteristic of ankylosing spondylitis blood.

These receptors' targets are unknown. One entry per CDR3 protein, called by TCRdb with MiXCR from the 5' RACE reads. The sample contains more than 500,000 distinct CDR3 sequences, approximately 5% of which appear only once. Sequencing was performed on blood, either unsorted or a sorted T cell fraction (not recorded which). These receptors came from a male donor with ankylosing spondylitis.

This clonotype was observed at least ten times. This sequence joins TRBV5-1 and TRBJ2-1; TRBD1 might be the D (5 bases). The CDR3 contains 13 residues. Trimming took off 0 bases at V and 8 bases at J, with 9 bases between the two ends. Germline CDR1 reads SGHRS; CDR2 reads YFSETQ. The CDR3 coding sequence is TGCGCCAGCAGCTTGGGTGGGGCAGATGAGCAGTTCTTC. This translates into CASSLGGADEQFF.

This clonotype was observed at least ten times. The rearrangement joins TRBV7-8 to TRBJ2-5; maybe TRBD2 (5 bases). CDR1 SGHVS and CDR2 FQNEAQ come from the germline V gene. CDR3 length: 14 amino acids. Trimming took 2 bases from V and 5 from J, leaving 12 bases between them. CDR3 sequence reads: CASSLRDSEETQYF. In nucleotides, the CDR3 is TGTGCCAGCAGCTTACGCGATAGCGAGGAGACCCAGTACTTC.

This clonotype was seen many times. The chain links TRBV20-1 to TRBJ2-5; D is undetermined. Germline loops: CDR1 DFQATT, CDR2 SNEGSKA (reference sequence). V dropped 5 bases and J dropped 4 bases, with 14 bases sitting between them. The CDR3 runs to 13 residues. The CDR3 sequence: CSARPWGGETQYF. CDR3 sequence (DNA): TGCAGTGCTCGGCCGTGGGGTGGAGAGACCCAGTACTTC.

In this sample, this clonotype turned up a few times. The chain has TRBV20-1 and TRBJ2-1; 8 positions agree with TRBD1. V was pared by 5 bases and J by 6 bases, with 6 bases of the junction left unmatched. This CDR3 spans 13 amino acids. Germline values: CDR1 DFQATT, CDR2 SNEGSKA (reference sequence). CDR3 protein: CSAPRTGTNEQFF. The CDR3 DNA follows: TGCAGTGCTCCCCGGACAGGGACCAATGAGCAGTTCTTC.

The chain couples TRBV5-1 to TRBJ2-7, with D possibly being TRBD2 (6 bases). The V end was cut by 3 bases, the J end by 6 bases, with 16 bases between. The germline V gene has CDR1 SGHRS and CDR2 YFSETQ. This CDR3 spans 14 amino acids. CDR3 region: CASSYRRVSVEQYF. In nucleotides, the CDR3 is TGCGCCAGCAGCTATCGGAGGGTTTCGGTCGAGCAGTACTTC.

This clonotype was detected many times. J is TRBJ1-2 and V is TRBV6-1, with TRBD1 identical over 7 bases. Germline V gene data show CDR1 as MNHNS and CDR2 as SASEGT. Trimming cost V 6 bases and J 4 bases; bases outside gene matches: 8. The CDR3 has 14 residues. The CDR3 loop reads CASRLTGTAYGYTF. As DNA, the CDR3 is TGTGCCAGCAGATTGACAGGGACCGCCTATGGCTACACCTTC.

This clonotype was recorded at least ten times. The gene calls are TRBV7-2 and TRBJ1-3; D remains unclear. Trimming shortened V by 0 bases and J by 3 bases, and 9 bases separated the two germline ends. Germline V lookup: CDR1 SGHTA, CDR2 FQGNSA. The CDR3 is made up of 15 amino acids. The CDR3 loop reads CASSLAAGLGNTIYF. Here the CDR3 DNA reads TGTGCCAGCAGCTTAGCTGCGGGTCTTGGAAACACCATATATTTT.

This clonotype was counted at least ten times. The chain couples TRBV6-2 or TRBV6-3 to TRBJ1-2, with D unclear. There are 12 residues in the CDR3. V was cut by 6 bases and J by 9 bases, with 14 bases left in between. Germline V gene data show CDR1 as MNHEY and CDR2 as SVGEGT. The chain's CDR3 is CASSPRTFRYTF. DNA for the CDR3: TGTGCCAGCAGCCCCCGGACCTTCCGCTACACCTTC.

This clonotype was observed many times. CDR3 DNA: TGTGCCAGCAGTTTATCGTCGGCGGGCAATGAGCAGTTCTTC. It specifies CASSLSSAGNEQFF. The J gene is TRBJ2-1, the V gene TRBV27, with D perhaps matching TRBD2 (5 bases). V gave up 0 bases and J gave up 6 bases, with 9 bases separating them. The CDR3 has 14 residues. The germline gives CDR1 MNHEY, CDR2 SMNVEV (reference sequence).

This clonotype was detected many times. V is TRBV7-2 and J is TRBJ1-2, with TRBD1 matching over 8 bases. The germline CDR1 and CDR2 sequences are SGHTA and FQGNSA. CDR3 size: 14 residues. V was clipped by 4 bases and J by 3 bases; unmatched bases: 4. The CDR3 protein is CASSSTGEDYGYTF. The CDR3 DNA is TGTGCCAGCAGCTCGACAGGGGAGGACTATGGCTACACCTTC.

This clonotype was found a few times. V and J are TRBV20-1 and TRBJ2-2; unclear D gene. In germline, CDR1 is DFQATT, CDR2 SNEGSKA (reference sequence). There are 12 residues in the CDR3. V lost 2 bases, J lost 6 bases, and 7 bases lay in between. The CDR3 sequence is CSARPVAGELFF. Here the CDR3 DNA reads TGCAGTGCTAGACCCGTGGCCGGGGAGCTGTTTTTT.

This clonotype was seen repeatedly, ten times or more. This chain connects TRBV7-2 to TRBJ1-6; 8 nucleotides agree with TRBD1. The CDR3 is made up of 15 amino acids. Germline lookup yields CDR1 SGHTA and CDR2 FQGNSA. With V trimmed by 1 base and J by 9 bases, 5 bases remained unmatched. The CDR3 nucleotides read TGTGCCAGCAGCTTAGTGCGGCAGGGGGCTTCACCCCTCCACTTT. This translates into CASSLVRQGASPLHF.

This clonotype has at least ten counts. J is TRBJ2-7 and V is TRBV3-1; no firm D call. Germline V CDR1 and CDR2: LGHDT, YNNKEL (reference sequence). This CDR3 is built from 15 residues. The V gene lost 4 bases and the J gene lost 2 bases, with 15 bases spanning the gap. CDR3 nucleotide sequence: TGTGCCAGCAGCCCAAGTTCGGATTTCCCCTACGAGCAGTACTTC. This sequence encodes CASSPSSDFPYEQYF.

This clonotype was observed many times. V gene TRBV4-3 combines with J gene TRBJ2-5; the match to TRBD2 covers 7 bases. Germline loops: CDR1 LGHNA, CDR2 YSLEER. Losses at the gene ends were 0 bases for V and 6 bases for J; bases not matched to a gene: 13. This CDR3 has 17 residues. CDR3 loop: CASSQDQAWRGGKTQYF. The CDR3 DNA reads as TGCGCCAGCAGCCAAGATCAAGCGTGGAGGGGAGGGAAGACCCAGTACTTC.

This clonotype was found a few times. This chain links TRBV20-1 with TRBJ2-1; 9 bases line up with TRBD2. CDR1 and CDR2 from the germline V gene are DFQATT and SNEGSKA (reference sequence). V lost 5 bases to trimming and J lost 9 bases; unmatched junction nucleotides: 11. The CDR3 spans 14 residues. The CDR3 DNA sequence: TGCAGTGCTGGACTTAGCGGGGGTGAGAGTGAGCAGTTCTTC. Translation: CSAGLSGGESEQFF.

This clonotype has a count of ten or more. The chain carries TRBV5-1 and TRBJ2-2; the D gene is possibly TRBD1 (5 bases). The germline CDR1 and CDR2 sequences are SGHRS and YFSETQ. Trimming took 0 bases from V and 0 from J, leaving 9 bases between them. The CDR3 is made up of 16 amino acids. CDR3: CASSLDSRANTGELFF. CDR3 bases: TGCGCCAGCAGCTTGGACTCCAGGGCGAACACCGGGGAGCTGTTTTTT.

Details on this clonotype: This may be a read error, as it is one base from a much larger clone. The rearrangement uses TRBV7-2 and TRBJ2-1; D may match TRBD1 or TRBD2 (5 bases each). The CDR3 covers 16 residues. The germline gives CDR1 SGHTA, CDR2 FQGNSA. The CDR3 is CASSSVGRGAYNGQFF. Written as DNA, the CDR3 is TGTGCCAGCAGCTCAGTGGGACGAGGGGCCTACAATGGGCAGTTCTTC.

The chain recombines TRBV7-2 with TRBJ1-2; no reliable D call. The germline V gene encodes CDR1 SGHTA and CDR2 FQGNSA. The V and J ends lost 2 bases and 8 bases respectively, with 15 bases between them. The CDR3 length is 14 residues. The chain's CDR3 is CASSLLGQGNGYTF. CDR3 bases: TGTGCCAGCAGCTTACTTGGCCAAGGAAACGGCTACACCTTC.

This clonotype has at least ten counts. The chain joins TRBV27 to TRBJ1-5; TRBD1 agrees at 7 bases. V shed 6 bases, J shed 6 bases, and the junction held 2 bases outside the gene matches. The CDR3 is 12 residues long. CDR1 MNHEY and CDR2 SMNVEV come from the germline V gene (reference sequence). CDR3 in DNA: TGTGCCAGCAGCACAGGGGTTCAGCCCCAGCATTTT. Its protein is CASSTGVQPQHF.

In this sample, this clonotype turned up a few times. The V call is TRBV4-2, the J call TRBJ2-1, with D hard to call. The CDR3 is 15 residues long. Between the trimmed V and J ends, which lost 1 base and 1 base, there was a span of 8 bases. Germline V gives CDR1 LGHNA, CDR2 YNFKEQ. CDR3 nucleotide sequence: TGTGCCAGCAGCCAAGTTGTGGGGTCCTACAATGAGCAGTTCTTC. Protein: CASSQVVGSYNEQFF.

This clonotype appeared many times. V gene TRBV10-3 combines with J gene TRBJ2-2; TRBD2 matches 7 bases. The CDR3 spans 15 residues. V lost 3 bases to trimming and J lost 5 bases; unmatched junction nucleotides: 6. Germline CDR1 ENHRY, CDR2 SYGVKD. DNA of the CDR3: TGTGCCATCAGTGAAGGACTAGAGAGGACCGGGGAGCTGTTTTTT. The encoded protein is CAISEGLERTGELFF.

This clonotype was detected many times. This chain links TRBV20-1 with TRBJ2-1; 7 nucleotides line up with TRBD1. The germline V gene has CDR1 DFQATT and CDR2 SNEGSKA (reference sequence). CDR3 length: 14 residues. The V and J ends lost 5 bases and 0 bases, in that order; junction bases with no gene match: 4. The CDR3 DNA reads TGCAGTGCTTTAGACAGGGTCTCCTACAATGAGCAGTTCTTC. It yields the protein CSALDRVSYNEQFF.

This clonotype was seen repeatedly, ten times or more. The chain recombines TRBV9 with TRBJ1-1; tentative D call: TRBD1 (5 bases). Germline CDR1 reads SGDLS; CDR2 reads YYNGEE. This CDR3 region has 14 residues. The ends were cut back, 6 bases at V and 5 bases at J, with 17 bases in the middle. The CDR3 sequence is CASNQILRGTEAFF. DNA for the CDR3: TGTGCCAGCAACCAGATTCTTAGGGGAACTGAAGCTTTCTTT.

This clonotype was counted at least ten times. This chain links TRBV10-3 with TRBJ2-7; no reliable D call. Germline V gene lookup returns CDR1 ENHRY and CDR2 SYGVKD. Trimming left V 8 bases short and J 4 bases short, with 9 bases between. The CDR3 is made up of 11 amino acids. This CDR3 reads CAIGFDYEQYF. CDR3 coding DNA: TGTGCCATCGGATTTGATTACGAGCAGTACTTC.

About this clonotype itself: One end of the junction varies from germline; a read error may be responsible. The genes are TRBV20-1 and TRBJ2-3, with 11 bases that match TRBD2. CDR3 size: 16 residues. Germline lookup yields CDR1 DFQATT and CDR2 SNEGSKA (reference sequence). DNA for the CDR3: TGCTGTGCCGGCGTCACTAGCGGGGGACCCCGGGATACGCAGTATTTT. Its translation: CCAGVTSGGPRDTQYF.

There are many counts of this clonotype. CDR3 residues: CASSATDSGGYTF. The DNA for the CDR3 is TGCGCCAGCAGCGCCACGGACTCCGGGGGCTACACCTTC. The chain couples TRBV5-1 to TRBJ1-2; D is unresolved. Per germline, CDR1 SGHRS and CDR2 YFSETQ. The CDR3 runs to 13 residues. Trimming took 4 bases from V and 8 from J, leaving 15 bases between them.

This clonotype was counted at least ten times. V usage is TRBV9 and J usage is TRBJ2-2; TRBD1 matches 8 bases. CDR3 length: 15 amino acids. V lost 2 bases to trimming and J lost 4 bases; unmatched junction nucleotides: 4. Germline V lookup: CDR1 SGDLS, CDR2 YYNGEE. In nucleotides, the CDR3 is TGTGCCAGCAGCGTGACAGGGGCGGGCACCGGGGAGCTGTTTTTT. Translated: CASSVTGAGTGELFF.

This clonotype was counted at least ten times. The V call is TRBV20-1, the J call TRBJ2-1, with a possible D match to TRBD2 (6 bases). The V gene's germline CDR1 is DFQATT and CDR2 SNEGSKA (reference sequence). This CDR3 contains 16 residues. Deletions cut 6 bases from V and 5 bases from J, with 23 bases between. CDR3 residues: CSAAVRAGPSDNEQFF. The CDR3 nucleotides read TGCAGTGCCGCGGTTCGGGCGGGACCCTCGGACAATGAGCAGTTCTTC.

For the CDR3, the DNA is TGTGCCAGTGCCGGCTTCAAAAACATTCAGTACTTC. Its protein product is CASAGFKNIQYF. The rearrangement joins TRBV28 to TRBJ2-4; no firm D call. Germline assignment: CDR1 MDHEN and CDR2 SYDVKM. Trimming took off 9 bases at V and 3 bases at J, with 9 bases between the two ends. There are 12 residues in the CDR3.

This clonotype showed up many times. The chain employs TRBV7-8 and TRBJ1-2; 7 nucleotides agree with TRBD1. The CDR3 contains 16 residues. CDR1 and CDR2 from the germline V gene are SGHVS and FQNEAQ. V lost 1 base, J lost 2 bases, and 7 bases stayed unmatched. CDR3 amino acids: CASSLVSGRGNYGYTF. The CDR3 coding sequence is TGTGCCAGCAGCTTAGTATCGGGCAGGGGGAACTATGGCTACACCTTC.

This clonotype was picked up many times. The chain uses TRBV20-1 and TRBJ2-5; TRBD2 agrees at 8 bases. The trim removed 6 bases at V and 5 bases at J, leaving 5 bases unmatched. Germline CDR1 is DFQATT and CDR2 is SNEGSKA (reference sequence). This CDR3 contains 12 residues. The CDR3 reads CSAGGAQETQYF. CDR3 bases: TGCAGTGCCGGGGGGGCGCAGGAGACCCAGTACTTC.

This clonotype was seen at least ten times. V and J are TRBV20-1 and TRBJ1-3; D is undetermined. The CDR3 extends over 13 amino acids. Trimming took off 5 bases at V and 3 bases at J, with 11 bases between the two ends. Germline assignment: CDR1 DFQATT and CDR2 SNEGSKA (reference sequence). The CDR3 sequence: CSAGPSVGNTIYF. In DNA, the CDR3 is TGCAGTGCTGGACCCTCAGTTGGAAACACCATATATTTT.